This passage covers 30 T cell receptor beta chains from one sample sequenced in a study of technical replicates of blood from several donors. Data came from immunoSEQ multiplex PCR; TCRdb stores just in-frame clones and leaves some out. The sample lists tens of thousands of clones, roughly 90% occurring once. The sequenced material came from T cells isolated from PBMCs. All receptors come from a human donor in good health.

This chain uses TRBV7-2 with TRBJ2-7; 9 bases are a match to TRBD2. CDR1 and CDR2 (germline): SGHTA, FQGNSA. The CDR3 loop spans 14 amino acids. After removal of 4 bases from V and 0 bases from J, the junction contained 1 base not matched to a gene. CDR3 sequence (DNA): TGTGCCAGCAGCTGGGGACTAGCCTCCTACGAGCAGTACTTC. Amino acid sequence: CASSWGLASYEQYF.

The gene calls are TRBV11-3 and TRBJ2-7; D remains ambiguous. Germline loops: CDR1 SGHNT, CDR2 YENEEA. The CDR3 totals 13 residues. Trimming cost V 1 base and J 3 bases, with 7 bases left between them. CDR3 protein: CASSLAGFYEQYF. DNA for the CDR3: TGTGCCAGCAGCTTAGCCGGGTTCTACGAGCAGTACTTC.

This clone appeared a single time. The chain has TRBV2 and TRBJ2-3, with 12 nucleotides matching TRBD2. This CDR3 region has 18 residues. V shed 2 bases, J shed 1 base, and the junction held 7 bases outside the gene matches. Germline V CDR1 and CDR2: SNHLY, FYNNEI. The CDR3 DNA follows: TGTGCCAGCAGTGAATCCCTAGCGGGAGGGCCTCGCACAGATACGCAGTATTTT. Amino acids: CASSESLAGGPRTDTQYF.

The V call is TRBV4-3, the J call TRBJ1-2; D might be TRBD1 (5 bases). The CDR3 runs 13 residues. The germline V gene encodes CDR1 LGHNA and CDR2 YSLEER. V lost 4 bases, J lost 6 bases, and 12 bases lay in between. The chain's CDR3 is CASSRLGGDGYTF. CDR3 DNA sequence: TGCGCCAGCAGCCGCCTGGGAGGGGATGGCTACACCTTC.

The chain is built from TRBV6-5 and TRBJ2-1; 7 bases are shared with TRBD2. V shed 3 bases and J 10 bases; nucleotides not matched to a gene: 9. Per germline, CDR1 MNHEY and CDR2 SVGAGI. This CDR3 has 14 residues. The CDR3, as DNA: TGTGCCAGCAGTTATTTGGCGGGAGAAGGGGAGCAGTTCTTC. Translating gives CASSYLAGEGEQFF.

The chain links TRBV28 to TRBJ2-7; 8 bases are a match to TRBD1. CDR3 length: 15 amino acids. The trim removed 1 base at V and 4 bases at J, leaving 6 bases unmatched. CDR1 and CDR2 from the germline V gene are MDHEN and SYDVKM. The DNA for the CDR3 is TGTGCCAGCAGTTTATACGCCGGGACAGGTTACGAGCAGTACTTC. Residues: CASSLYAGTGYEQYF.

This clone was observed a few times. The DNA of the CDR3 is TGCAGCGTTGTTACAGGGGGGGCCACTGAAGCTTTCTTT. It codes for CSVVTGGATEAFF. The chain links TRBV29-1 to TRBJ1-1, with 8 bases identical to TRBD1. Germline V gene lookup returns CDR1 SQVTM and CDR2 ANQGSEA. Losses at the gene ends were 4 bases for V and 4 bases for J; bases not matched to a gene: 5. This CDR3 has 13 residues.

J is TRBJ2-2 and V is TRBV5-6, with D possibly being TRBD2 (5 bases). Germline values: CDR1 SGHDT, CDR2 YYEEEE. The CDR3 is made up of 17 amino acids. Trimming took 0 bases from V and 3 from J, leaving 15 bases between them. The CDR3: CASSLAEWWGDTGELFF. CDR3 in DNA: TGTGCCAGCAGCTTGGCCGAGTGGTGGGGAGACACCGGGGAGCTGTTTTTT.

A single count supports this clone. V is TRBV7-9 and J is TRBJ2-7, with 9 bases matching TRBD1. The CDR3 has 15 amino acids. After removal of 5 bases from V and 3 bases from J, the junction contained 8 bases not matched to a gene. The germline V gene has CDR1 SEHNR and CDR2 FQNEAQ (reference sequence). CDR3 region: CASSQQGAKNYEQYF. The DNA for the CDR3 is TGTGCCAGCAGCCAACAGGGGGCGAAAAACTACGAGCAGTACTTC.

This chain connects TRBV27 to TRBJ1-1, with D tentatively TRBD1 (6 bases). Germline V gene data show CDR1 as MNHEY and CDR2 as SMNVEV (reference sequence). The CDR3 is 13 amino acids. V gave up 2 bases and J gave up 11 bases, with 15 bases separating them. DNA for the CDR3: TGTGCCAGCAGTTTACAGGGGAAAAATGGGGCTTTCTTT. Protein product: CASSLQGKNGAFF.

V is TRBV5-1 and J is TRBJ2-3; a weak D match, TRBD2 (5 bases). The CDR3 extends over 13 amino acids. V was pared by 4 bases and J by 5 bases, with 11 bases between. Germline V gene data show CDR1 as SGHRS and CDR2 as YFSETQ. CDR3 residues: CASSLGREDTQYF. In DNA form, the CDR3 reads TGCGCCAGCAGCCTCGGACGGGAAGATACGCAGTATTTT. The full variable domain, in which reference TRBV5-1 and TRBJ2-3 provide the parts outside the CDR3, is KAGVTQTPRYLIKTRGQQVTLSCSPISGHRSVSWYQQTPGQGLQFLFEYFSETQRNKGNFPGRFSGRQFSNSRSEMNVSTLELGDSALYLCASSLGREDTQYFGPGTRLTVL.

The chain carries TRBV14 and TRBJ1-1, with no clear D. From germline, CDR1 is SGHDN and CDR2 FVKESK. The CDR3 is 17 amino acids. V was clipped by 1 base and J by 0 bases, with 15 bases between them. The CDR3 spells CASSQVPGPVMNTEAFF. The CDR3 nucleotides are TGTGCCAGCAGCCAAGTCCCGGGTCCTGTAATGAACACTGAAGCTTTCTTT.

The V and J genes are TRBV4-3 and TRBJ1-4; D gene unclear. With 2 bases removed from V and 6 bases from J, the gap between germline ends came to 13 bases. From germline, CDR1 is LGHNA and CDR2 YSLEER. CDR3 length equals 15 residues. The CDR3 reads CASSQLTSPDEKLFF. CDR3 DNA sequence: TGCGCCAGCAGCCAACTTACAAGTCCCGATGAAAAACTGTTTTTT.

V usage is TRBV28 and J usage is TRBJ1-2; TRBD1 matches at 9 bases. Germline CDR1 reads MDHEN; CDR2 reads SYDVKM. The CDR3 is 16 amino acids. The ends lost 2 bases at V and 3 bases at J; junction bases unmatched: 7. The CDR3 loop reads CASSLQPGQGYYGYTF. CDR3 sequence (DNA): TGTGCCAGCAGTTTACAACCCGGACAGGGGTACTATGGCTACACCTTC.

J is TRBJ1-1 and V is TRBV7-9, with D perhaps TRBD1 (5 bases). The CDR3 extends over 11 amino acids. Per the germline V gene, CDR1 is SEHNR and CDR2 is FQNEAQ (reference sequence). V lost 4 bases and J lost 10, with 10 bases in between. CDR3 DNA sequence: TGTGCCAGCAGCTGGGGGGGGACAGCTTTCTTT. It codes for CASSWGGTAFF.

V gene TRBV9 combines with J gene TRBJ1-2, with D unclear. The CDR3 consists of 15 residues. Germline CDR1 and CDR2: SGDLS and YYNGEE. Trimming took 0 bases from V and 6 from J, leaving 15 bases between them. DNA of the CDR3: TGTGCCAGCAGCGTAGCTCCGGACGGGGATCATGGCTACACCTTC. Its translation is CASSVAPDGDHGYTF.

This clone has just one count. The chain uses TRBV5-1 and TRBJ1-1; perhaps TRBD1 as D (5 bases). The CDR3 is 15 residues long. Trimming took off 0 bases at V and 0 bases at J, with 9 bases between the two ends. From germline, CDR1 is SGHRS and CDR2 YFSETQ. CDR3 DNA: TGCGCCAGCAGCTTGGGAGCAGGGATGAACACTGAAGCTTTCTTT. Encoded protein: CASSLGAGMNTEAFF.

The chain is built from TRBV28 and TRBJ1-2, with TRBD1 matching over 9 bases. V dropped 4 bases and J dropped 4; count of bases not matched to a gene: 7. This CDR3 region has 15 residues. CDR1 is MDHEN and CDR2 is SYDVKM in the germline V gene. The CDR3 is CASSSYRDRVYGYTF. The CDR3 DNA follows: TGTGCCAGCAGTTCATACCGGGACAGGGTCTATGGCTACACCTTC.

The chain joins TRBV2 to TRBJ1-2; D gene uncertain. Germline V gene sequence: CDR1 SNHLY, CDR2 FYNNEI. The CDR3 is 15 residues long. V was shortened by 3 bases and J by 7 bases, with 18 bases between the two germline ends. The CDR3 nucleotides read TGTGCCAGCAGTGACGTGCCGGGAGGAGGAGGTGGCTACACCTTC. It is translated as CASSDVPGGGGGYTF.

This chain connects TRBV7-6 to TRBJ1-2; 9 bases line up with TRBD1. Losses at the gene ends were 4 bases for V and 5 bases for J; bases not matched to a gene: 2. The CDR3 is 13 amino acids. CDR1 and CDR2 (germline): SGHVS, FNYEAQ. Here the CDR3 reads CASSSTGGYGYTF. The CDR3 DNA reads as TGTGCCAGCAGCTCGACAGGGGGATATGGCTACACCTTC.

The rearrangement uses TRBV10-3 and TRBJ2-7; TRBD2 matches at 12 bases. The CDR3 runs to 15 residues. CDR1 and CDR2 from the germline V gene are ENHRY and SYGVKD. With V trimmed by 10 bases and J by 5 bases, 12 bases remained unmatched. The CDR3 loop reads CATRGLAGPRNEQYF. DNA for the CDR3: TGTGCCACCAGAGGACTAGCGGGACCTAGAAACGAGCAGTACTTC.

The chain links TRBV18 to TRBJ2-1, with no clear D. The V end was cut by 0 bases, the J end by 3 bases, with 3 bases between. Germline V gene sequence: CDR1 KGHSH, CDR2 LQKENI. This CDR3 is built from 13 residues. CDR3 DNA sequence: TGTGCCAGCTCACCACCCAGCTACAATGAGCAGTTCTTC. Protein: CASSPPSYNEQFF.

This chain links TRBV4-1 with TRBJ1-5, with D maybe TRBD1 (5 bases). Between the trimmed V and J ends, which lost 3 bases and 2 bases, there was a span of 11 bases. Germline V gene lookup returns CDR1 MGHRA and CDR2 YSYEKL. There are 15 residues in the CDR3. DNA for the CDR3: TGCGCCAGCAGCCAGGACAACCTAGGCAATCAGCCCCAGCATTTT. Its protein product is CASSQDNLGNQPQHF.

V is TRBV30 and J is TRBJ1-1; a weak D match, TRBD1 (6 bases). CDR1 is GTSNPN and CDR2 is SVGIG in the germline V gene (reference sequence). This CDR3 contains 14 residues. V was trimmed by 5 bases and J by 1 base, leaving 14 bases between them. Written as DNA, the CDR3 is TGTGCCTGGTGGGACATTCCGGGGAACACTGAAGCTTTCTTT. It encodes CAWWDIPGNTEAFF.

The rearrangement joins TRBV11-2 to TRBJ1-1; D remains ambiguous. The ends were cut back, 0 bases at V and 3 bases at J, with 5 bases in the middle. The germline CDR1 and CDR2 sequences are SGHAT and FQNNGV. CDR3 length equals 13 residues. The CDR3 is CASSLESYTEAFF. DNA for the CDR3: TGTGCCAGCAGCTTAGAATCCTACACTGAAGCTTTCTTT. The variable domain in full, with the rest retrieved from reference TRBV11-2 and TRBJ1-1, is EAGVAQSPRYKIIEKRQSVAFWCNPISGHATLYWYQQILGQGPKLLIQFQNNGVVDDSQLPKDRFSAERLKGVDSTLKIQPAKLEDSAVYLCASSLESYTEAFFGQGTRLTVV.

V gene TRBV7-9 combines with J gene TRBJ2-1; 11 bases line up with TRBD2. The germline V gene encodes CDR1 SEHNR and CDR2 FQNEAQ (reference sequence). V was pared by 6 bases and J by 0 bases, with 10 bases of the junction left unmatched. This CDR3 is built from 18 residues. CDR3 in amino acids: CASSPTSGTTSSYNEQFF. The CDR3 DNA sequence: TGTGCCAGCAGTCCGACTAGCGGGACGACCAGCTCCTACAATGAGCAGTTCTTC. Based on the CDR3 plus reference TRBV7-9 and TRBJ2-1, the full variable domain is DTGVSQNPRHKITKRGQNVTFRCDPISEHNRLYWYRQTLGQGPEFLTYFQNEAQLEKSRLLSDRFSAERPKGSFSTLEIQRTEQGDSAMYLCASSPTSGTTSSYNEQFFGPGTRLTVL.

The V gene is TRBV29-1, the J gene TRBJ2-1; 7 nucleotides line up with TRBD2. The germline V gene encodes CDR1 SQVTM and CDR2 ANQGSEA. Trimming cost V 2 bases and J 5 bases; bases outside gene matches: 3. The CDR3 consists of 13 residues. The CDR3 loop is CSVEPAGNNEQFF. In DNA form, the CDR3 reads TGCAGCGTTGAACCAGCGGGGAACAATGAGCAGTTCTTC.

The J gene is TRBJ2-7, the V gene TRBV11-2; 7 positions agree with TRBD1. Per germline, CDR1 SGHAT and CDR2 FQNNGV. Unmatched junction bases numbered 9, after V lost 3 bases and J lost 7 bases. The length of the CDR3 is 14 residues. CDR3 coding DNA: TGTGCCAGCAGCTTCATCCGGGACAGTTTAGAGCAGTACTTC. Translated, it gives CASSFIRDSLEQYF.

The rearrangement joins TRBV15 to TRBJ1-3, with TRBD1 matching over 7 bases. J lost 2 bases, V lost 0 bases, and 1 base had no gene match. This CDR3 is built from 15 residues. CDR1 and CDR2 from the germline V gene are LNHNV and YYDKDF (reference sequence). The CDR3 region has the DNA TGTGCCACCAGCAGAGATAGGGGGCCTGGAAACACCATATATTTT. Its protein product is CATSRDRGPGNTIYF.

This clone was observed a handful of times. The V call is TRBV7-2, the J call TRBJ2-2; D possibly corresponds to TRBD2 (5 bases). The CDR3 totals 13 residues. Looked up from germline, CDR1 is SGHTA and CDR2 is FQGNSA. Trimming removed 7 bases at V and 4 bases at J, with 10 bases between. For the CDR3, the DNA is TGTGCCAGCAATCTAGCAATCACCGGGGAGCTGTTTTTT. It is translated as CASNLAITGELFF.